Presented here are 31 T cell receptor beta chains from one specimen sequenced in a study of identifying expanded T cells in peripheral blood. Data came from immunoSEQ multiplex PCR; TCRdb stores just in-frame clones and leaves some out. The table lists roughly 63,000 clones, under 85% of them singletons. Sequenced: blood. The receptors were sampled from a person aged 18 to 70 in good health.

The chain is built from TRBV9 and TRBJ1-2; D not resolved. V lost 0 bases and J 2 bases, leaving 8 bases between the germline ends. Germline V gene data show CDR1 as SGDLS and CDR2 as YYNGEE. This CDR3 is built from 14 residues. The chain's CDR3 is CASSVAGLNYGYTF. CDR3 DNA sequence: TGTGCCAGCAGCGTAGCTGGGCTAAACTATGGCTACACCTTC.

The chain couples TRBV5-4 to TRBJ2-2, with D unresolved. The CDR3 is 16 amino acids. V lost 1 base to trimming and J lost 4 bases, with 14 bases between them. Germline assignment: CDR1 SGHNT and CDR2 YYREEE (reference sequence). The CDR3 DNA reads TGTGCCAGCAGCTTGTACAACAGCCGTGTCACCGGGGAGCTGTTTTTT. Protein product: CASSLYNSRVTGELFF.

The chain combines TRBV7-6 with TRBJ2-7; D is uncertain. Germline CDR1 SGHVS, CDR2 FNYEAQ. The V gene lost 11 bases and the J gene lost 1 base, with 9 bases spanning the gap. The CDR3 loop spans 11 amino acids. The CDR3 sequence: CASGSSYEQYF. DNA of the CDR3: TGTGCCTCTGGGTCGTCCTACGAGCAGTACTTC.

V is TRBV19 and J is TRBJ2-1, with 7 bases matching TRBD2. The CDR3 sequence is 13 residues long. V dropped 10 bases and J dropped 4; count of bases not matched to a gene: 7. Germline V gene lookup returns CDR1 LNHDA and CDR2 SQIVND (reference sequence). CDR3 nucleotides: TGTGCCACAGCGGGACGCCCGTACAATGAGCAGTTCTTC. This codes for CATAGRPYNEQFF.

The chain combines TRBV5-6 with TRBJ2-4, with TRBD2 matching over 7 bases. Germline lookup yields CDR1 SGHDT and CDR2 YYEEEE. V trimming: 2 bases; J trimming: 13 bases; junction bases outside the gene matches: 6. This CDR3 has 12 amino acids. CDR3 sequence (DNA): TGTGCCAGCAGCTTACGGACTAGAAGGCAGTACTTC. This sequence encodes CASSLRTRRQYF.

The chain joins TRBV4-2 to TRBJ2-1; 9 nucleotides agree with TRBD2. Trimming removed 5 bases from V and 7 bases from J; junction bases left unmatched: 15. Germline-derived CDR1 and CDR2 are LGHNA and YNFKEQ. This CDR3 has 17 amino acids. In nucleotides, the CDR3 is TGTGCCAGCAGCTTTCGCGCCGGGACTAGCTCCGATAATGAGCAGTTCTTC. It translates to CASSFRAGTSSDNEQFF.

In regard to this clone: The same CDR3 can be traced to other DNA sequences in this sample. The genes are TRBV6-4 and TRBJ2-1, with 10 positions matching TRBD2. CDR3 length: 14 residues. V lost 4 bases to trimming and J lost 7 bases; unmatched junction nucleotides: 4. Germline V gene data show CDR1 as MRHNA and CDR2 as SNTAGT. CDR3 DNA: TGTGCCAGCAGTGTCCTAGCGGGAGCGAATGAGCAGTTCTTC. Encoded protein: CASSVLAGANEQFF.

CDR3 coding DNA: TGTGCCTGGAGTGCCCAACTCACCTCTGGAAACACCATATATTTT. It yields the protein CAWSAQLTSGNTIYF. V gene TRBV30 combines with J gene TRBJ1-3; no clear D gene. The CDR3 is 15 amino acids. Per germline, CDR1 GTSNPN and CDR2 SVGIG (reference sequence). V lost 1 base and J 0 bases, leaving 10 bases between the germline ends.

This sequence joins TRBV4-3 and TRBJ2-5, with a weak D call TRBD1 (6 bases). The DNA end is a closer match to TRBJ2-7, so the J assignment may be wrong. Germline V gene lookup returns CDR1 LGHNA and CDR2 YSLEER. CDR3 length equals 15 residues. As DNA, the CDR3 is TGCGCCAGCAGCCCCCGCTGGGACACCGCCTACGAGCAGTACTTC. This sequence encodes CASSPRWDTAYEQYF.

DNA for the CDR3: TGCGCCAGCAGCTCCAGGGAAGGGGACCTGAACACTGAAGCTTTCTTT. Protein sequence: CASSSREGDLNTEAFF. This rearrangement joins TRBV5-1 to TRBJ1-1; possible D gene TRBD1, 5 bases. CDR1 and CDR2 from the germline V gene are SGHRS and YFSETQ. V was clipped by 3 bases and J by 0 bases, with 15 bases between them. This CDR3 spans 16 amino acids.

The J gene is TRBJ2-7, the V gene TRBV13, with a tentative D call TRBD1 (6 bases). The germline V gene encodes CDR1 PRHDT and CDR2 FYEKMQ (reference sequence). The germline V and J ends were trimmed by 4 bases and 5 bases, with 18 bases remaining between them. The CDR3 spans 15 residues. CDR3 sequence reads: CASSSPGQGINEQYF. DNA for the CDR3: TGTGCCAGCAGCTCACCAGGGCAGGGGATAAACGAGCAGTACTTC.

This rearrangement joins TRBV5-1 to TRBJ2-2; TRBD1 agrees at 7 bases. V shed 0 bases, J shed 0 bases, and the junction held 11 bases outside the gene matches. Germline lookup yields CDR1 SGHRS and CDR2 YFSETQ. There are 19 residues in the CDR3. The chain's CDR3 is CASSLGPNRGLANTGELFF. The CDR3, as DNA: TGCGCCAGCAGCTTGGGCCCCAACAGGGGTCTCGCGAACACCGGGGAGCTGTTTTTT.

The chain joins TRBV25-1 to TRBJ2-1; D remains unclear. This CDR3 comprises 11 residues. Germline loops: CDR1 MGHDK, CDR2 SYGVNS. V was cut by 6 bases and J by 7 bases, with 7 bases left in between. The CDR3 DNA follows: TGTGCCAGCAGCCGATTAAATGAGCAGTTCTTC. Translated, it gives CASSRLNEQFF. The entire variable domain, with the rest obtained from reference TRBV25-1 and TRBJ2-1, is as follows: EADIYQTPRYLVIGTGKKITLECSQTMGHDKMYWYQQDPGMELHLIHYSYGVNSTEKGDLSSESTVSRIRTEHFPLTLESARPSHTSQYLCASSRLNEQFFGPGTRLTVL.

This clone was counted a single time. V is TRBV9 and J is TRBJ2-3; 12 nucleotides match TRBD2. The trim removed 4 bases at V and 5 bases at J, leaving 5 bases unmatched. The CDR3 is 15 residues long. Germline assignment: CDR1 SGDLS and CDR2 YYNGEE. The CDR3 region is CASSYQTSGGDTQYF. The CDR3 DNA is TGTGCCAGCAGCTACCAGACTAGCGGGGGAGATACGCAGTATTTT.

The rearrangement joins TRBV5-1 to TRBJ1-2, with D perhaps TRBD1 (6 bases). The CDR3 spans 14 residues. With 0 bases removed from V and 4 bases from J, the gap between germline ends came to 10 bases. Germline V gene lookup returns CDR1 SGHRS and CDR2 YFSETQ. The CDR3 is CASSLGTGLYGYTF. The CDR3 region has the DNA TGCGCCAGCAGCTTGGGTACAGGGCTCTATGGCTACACCTTC.

This rearrangement joins TRBV5-1 to TRBJ2-7, with 13 positions matching TRBD2. The germline CDR1 and CDR2 sequences are SGHRS and YFSETQ. This CDR3 comprises 19 residues. With 0 bases clipped from V and 0 bases from J, the junction kept 9 bases outside the gene matches. As DNA, the CDR3 is TGCGCCAGCAGCTTGGCTACAGGACTAGCGGGAGTAGGCTCCTACGAGCAGTACTTC. Its protein is CASSLATGLAGVGSYEQYF.

V usage is TRBV11-3 and J usage is TRBJ2-1; TRBD2 agrees at 8 bases. J was trimmed by 6 bases and V by 1 base; bases with no gene match: 8. The CDR3 is made up of 16 amino acids. Germline-derived CDR1 and CDR2 are SGHNT and YENEEA. In DNA, the CDR3 is TGTGCCAGCAGCTTAGCGGGTAGCGGGAATATCAATGAGCAGTTCTTC. As protein: CASSLAGSGNINEQFF. Combining the CDR3 with reference TRBV11-3 and TRBJ2-1 gives the whole variable domain EAGVVQSPRYKIIEKKQPVAFWCNPISGHNTLYWYLQNLGQGPELLIRYENEEAVDDSQLPKDRFSAERLKGVDSTLKIQPAELGDSAVYLCASSLAGSGNINEQFFGPGTRLTVL.

This clone has only a few counts. The rearrangement joins TRBV9 to TRBJ1-1; D not certain. V shed 0 bases and J shed 6 bases, with 12 bases lying between them. The length of the CDR3 is 14 residues. Germline CDR1 SGDLS, CDR2 YYNGEE. CDR3 sequence (DNA): TGTGCCAGCAGCGTAGCTCAACAGTCAGCTGAAGCTTTCTTT. Translation gives CASSVAQQSAEAFF.

The chain uses TRBV11-2 and TRBJ2-7; weak D call: TRBD1 (6 bases). This CDR3 spans 13 amino acids. V dropped 2 bases and J dropped 2 bases, with 7 bases sitting between them. Germline CDR1 is SGHAT and CDR2 is FQNNGV. CDR3 sequence reads: CASSLKGAYEQYV. The CDR3 nucleotides are TGTGCCAGCAGCTTAAAGGGGGCCTACGAGCAGTACGTC.

This chain connects TRBV7-6 to TRBJ2-5; no firm D call. The CDR3 extends over 12 amino acids. Trimming took off 3 bases at V and 4 bases at J, with 6 bases between the two ends. Germline CDR1 SGHVS, CDR2 FNYEAQ. The CDR3 DNA is TGTGCCAGCAGCTTTACGTTAGAGACCCAGTACTTC. It translates to CASSFTLETQYF.

This clone was seen at least ten times. The genes are TRBV9 and TRBJ1-2; the match to TRBD1 covers 9 bases. The germline CDR1 and CDR2 sequences are SGDLS and YYNGEE. V lost 4 bases, J lost 7 bases, and 11 bases stayed unmatched. CDR3 length: 15 amino acids. CDR3 sequence reads: CASSTRTQGAGGYTF. The CDR3 region has the DNA TGTGCCAGCAGCACCCGAACACAGGGGGCGGGTGGCTACACCTTC.

J is TRBJ2-5 and V is TRBV4-1, with 8 bases matching TRBD1. After removal of 1 base from V and 7 bases from J, the junction contained 11 bases not matched to a gene. The CDR3 has 16 amino acids. The germline V gene has CDR1 MGHRA and CDR2 YSYEKL. The DNA for the CDR3 is TGCGCCAGCAGCCAAGGCGAGGGACAGGTATTTCGGACCCAGTACTTC. It translates to CASSQGEGQVFRTQYF.

The sample holds one count of this clone. The chain uses TRBV2 and TRBJ1-5; 10 bases line up with TRBD1. Germline assignment: CDR1 SNHLY and CDR2 FYNNEI. Germline trimming cut 6 bases from V and 7 bases from J; bases unmatched to any gene: 18. The CDR3 covers 18 residues. CDR3 residues: CASRKKRQGAFVNQPQHF. The CDR3 DNA is TGTGCCAGCAGGAAAAAACGACAGGGGGCGTTCGTGAACCAGCCCCAGCATTTT.

A remark on this clone: The junction and the germline gene differ at one end; a read error may be behind it. The rearrangement joins TRBV5-5 to TRBJ1-6, with unresolved D. CDR3 length: 14 residues. Looked up from germline, CDR1 is SGHKS and CDR2 is YYEKEE (reference sequence). In nucleotides, the CDR3 is TGTGCCAGCAGCTTGGGACTGACAAATTCACCCCTCTACTTT. This translates into CASSLGLTNSPLYF.

The chain employs TRBV6-1 and TRBJ1-1; D call uncertain. Trimming took off 4 bases at V and 3 bases at J, with 15 bases between the two ends. Germline-derived CDR1 and CDR2 are MNHNS and SASEGT. CDR3 length equals 15 residues. In DNA form, the CDR3 reads TGTGCCAGCAGTGCGTATCGAGTGCAGGACACTGAAGCTTTCTTT. This codes for CASSAYRVQDTEAFF.

The J gene is TRBJ2-5, the V gene TRBV7-9, with D unresolved. The CDR3 has 12 residues. The V end was cut by 2 bases, the J end by 1 base, with 2 bases between. Germline V CDR1 and CDR2: SEHNR, FQNEAQ (reference sequence). The CDR3 coding sequence is TGTGCCAGCAGCTTAACCCAAGAGACCCAGTACTTC. Translated, it gives CASSLTQETQYF.

The chain links TRBV7-3 to TRBJ2-1, with 8 bases that match TRBD2. CDR3 length: 14 amino acids. J gave up 5 bases and V 4 bases, and 4 bases lay outside the gene matches. CDR1 SGHTA and CDR2 FQGTGA come from the germline V gene. Written as DNA, the CDR3 is TGTGCCAGCAGCTCGGGACTAGGCGACAATGAGCAGTTCTTC. Translation: CASSSGLGDNEQFF.

The chain carries TRBV4-3 and TRBJ2-6; 7 bases fit TRBD1. After removal of 0 bases from V and 2 bases from J, the junction contained 7 bases not matched to a gene. Germline V gene sequence: CDR1 LGHNA, CDR2 YSLEER. The CDR3 runs to 18 residues. This CDR3 reads CASSQERTGNAGANVLTF. CDR3 sequence (DNA): TGCGCCAGCAGCCAAGAAAGGACAGGTAACGCTGGGGCCAACGTCCTGACTTTC.

The rearrangement joins TRBV4-3 to TRBJ2-1, with unresolved D. There are 15 residues in the CDR3. CDR1 LGHNA and CDR2 YSLEER come from the germline V gene. The V end lost 1 base, the J end lost 1 base, and 8 bases lay between the germline ends. The CDR3 DNA is TGCGCCAGCAGCCAAGTGATAGGGTCCTACAATGAGCAGTTCTTC. It translates to CASSQVIGSYNEQFF.

The rearrangement joins TRBV5-1 to TRBJ2-5; 7 bases line up with TRBD2. The V and J ends lost 0 bases and 5 bases, in that order; junction bases with no gene match: 7. From germline, CDR1 is SGHRS and CDR2 YFSETQ. The length of the CDR3 is 15 residues. CDR3 DNA sequence: TGCGCCAGCAGCTTGGCGGGGCTAGCGGATGAGACCCAGTACTTC. Residues: CASSLAGLADETQYF.

The CDR3 nucleotides are TGTGCCAGCAGCTCCGGGACAGGGTTAATGTACTTC. It specifies CASSSGTGLMYF. This sequence joins TRBV11-3 and TRBJ2-5, with 9 bases matching TRBD1. CDR3 length: 12 amino acids. CDR1 and CDR2 from the germline V gene are SGHNT and YENEEA. Trimming took 4 bases from V and 13 from J; bases not matched to a gene: 7.